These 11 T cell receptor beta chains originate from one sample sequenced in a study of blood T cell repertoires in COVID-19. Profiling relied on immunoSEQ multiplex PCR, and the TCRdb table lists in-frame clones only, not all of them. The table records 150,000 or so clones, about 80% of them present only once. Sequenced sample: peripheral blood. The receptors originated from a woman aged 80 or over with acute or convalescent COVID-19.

The CDR3 region is CASSVRDSRPHGYTF. The DNA of the CDR3 is TGTGCCAGCAGCGTCCGGGACAGCAGGCCCCATGGCTACACCTTC. The J gene is TRBJ1-2, the V gene TRBV5-6, with 7 bases matching TRBD1. The V and J ends lost 4 bases and 6 bases, in that order; junction bases with no gene match: 12. CDR1 and CDR2 (germline): SGHDT, YYEEEE. The CDR3 has 15 amino acids.

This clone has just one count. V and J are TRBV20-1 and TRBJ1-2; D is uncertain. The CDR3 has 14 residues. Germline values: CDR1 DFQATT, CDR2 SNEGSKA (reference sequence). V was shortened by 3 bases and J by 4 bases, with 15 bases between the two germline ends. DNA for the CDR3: TGCAGTGCTAGTCTCGCACCGGGAGGCTATGGCTACACCTTC. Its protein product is CSASLAPGGYGYTF.

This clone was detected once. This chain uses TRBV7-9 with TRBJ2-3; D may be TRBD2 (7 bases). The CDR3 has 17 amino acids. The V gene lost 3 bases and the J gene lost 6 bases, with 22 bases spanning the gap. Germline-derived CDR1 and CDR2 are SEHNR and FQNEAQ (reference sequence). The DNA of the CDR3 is TGTGCCAGCAGCTTCCGGAGATGGGAGGGGGAAGGGGATACGCAGTATTTT. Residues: CASSFRRWEGEGDTQYF.

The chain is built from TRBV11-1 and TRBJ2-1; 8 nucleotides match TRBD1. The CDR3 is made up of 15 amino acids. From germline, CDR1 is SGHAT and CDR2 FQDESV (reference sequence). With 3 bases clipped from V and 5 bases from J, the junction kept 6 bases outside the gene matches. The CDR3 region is CASSFGRGLNNEQFF. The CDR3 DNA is TGTGCCAGCAGCTTTGGCAGGGGGCTCAACAATGAGCAGTTCTTC. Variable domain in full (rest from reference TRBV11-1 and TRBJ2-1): EAEVAQSPRYKITEKSQAVAFWCDPISGHATLYWYRQILGQGPELLVQFQDESVVDDSQLPKDRFSAERLKGVDSTLKIQPAELGDSAMYLCASSFGRGLNNEQFFGPGTRLTVL.

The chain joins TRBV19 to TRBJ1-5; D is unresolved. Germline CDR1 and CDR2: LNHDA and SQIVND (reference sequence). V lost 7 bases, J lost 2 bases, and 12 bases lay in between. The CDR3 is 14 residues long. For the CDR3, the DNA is TGTGCCAGTAAAATACATGAAGGCAATCAGCCCCAGCATTTT. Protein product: CASKIHEGNQPQHF. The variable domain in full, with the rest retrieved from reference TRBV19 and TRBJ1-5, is DGGITQSPKYLFRKEGQNVTLSCEQNLNHDAMYWYRQDPGQGLRLIYYSQIVNDFQKGDIAEGYSVSREKKESFPLTVTSAQKNPTAFYLCASKIHEGNQPQHFGDGTRLSIL.

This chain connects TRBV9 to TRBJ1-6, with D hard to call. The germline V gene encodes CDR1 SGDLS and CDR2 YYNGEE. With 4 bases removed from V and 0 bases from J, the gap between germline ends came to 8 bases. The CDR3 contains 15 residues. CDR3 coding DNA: TGTGCCAGCAGCCAGAAAAGCTCCTATAATTCACCCCTCCACTTT. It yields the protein CASSQKSSYNSPLHF. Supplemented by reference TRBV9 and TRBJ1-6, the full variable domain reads DSGVTQTPKHLITATGQRVTLRCSPRSGDLSVYWYQQSLDQGLQFLIQYYNGEERAKGNILERFSAQQFPDLHSELNLSSLELGDSALYFCASSQKSSYNSPLHFGNGTRLTVT.

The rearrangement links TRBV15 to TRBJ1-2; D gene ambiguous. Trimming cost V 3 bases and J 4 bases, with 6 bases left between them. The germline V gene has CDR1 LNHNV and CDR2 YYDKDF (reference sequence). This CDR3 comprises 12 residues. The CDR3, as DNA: TGTGCCACCAGCAGGGGCACCTATGGCTACACCTTC. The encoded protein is CATSRGTYGYTF.

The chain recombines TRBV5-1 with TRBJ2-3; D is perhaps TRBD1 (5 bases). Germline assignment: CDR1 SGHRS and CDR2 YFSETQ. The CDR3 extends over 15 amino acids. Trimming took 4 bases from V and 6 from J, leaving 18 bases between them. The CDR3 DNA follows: TGCGCCAGCAGCACCCAGGGCCTCCTTCAGGATACGCAGTATTTT. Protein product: CASSTQGLLQDTQYF. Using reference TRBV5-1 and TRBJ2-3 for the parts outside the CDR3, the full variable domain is KAGVTQTPRYLIKTRGQQVTLSCSPISGHRSVSWYQQTPGQGLQFLFEYFSETQRNKGNFPGRFSGRQFSNSRSEMNVSTLELGDSALYLCASSTQGLLQDTQYFGPGTRLTVL.

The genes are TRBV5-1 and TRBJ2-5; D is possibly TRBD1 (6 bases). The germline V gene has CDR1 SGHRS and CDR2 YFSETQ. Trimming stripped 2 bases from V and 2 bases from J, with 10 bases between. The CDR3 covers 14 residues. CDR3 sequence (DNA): TGCGCCAGCAGCTTCCGACAGGATCAAGAGACCCAGTACTTC. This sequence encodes CASSFRQDQETQYF.

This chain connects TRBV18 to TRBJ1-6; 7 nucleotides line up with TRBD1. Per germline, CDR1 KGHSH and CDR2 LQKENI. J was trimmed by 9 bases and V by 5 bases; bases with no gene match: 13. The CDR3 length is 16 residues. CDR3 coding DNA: TGTGCCAGCTCATTATCGGGACAGACCCGGGGTTCACCCCTCCACTTT. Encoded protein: CASSLSGQTRGSPLHF.

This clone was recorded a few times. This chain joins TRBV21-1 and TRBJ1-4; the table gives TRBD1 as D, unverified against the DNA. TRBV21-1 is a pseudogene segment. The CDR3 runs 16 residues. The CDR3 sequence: CASSNFQSSTNEKLFF. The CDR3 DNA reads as TGTGCCAGCAGCAACTTCCAGTCCTCAACTAATGAAAAACTGTTTTTT.